Presented here are 22 T cell receptor beta chains from one specimen sequenced in a study of T cells after yellow fever vaccination. TCRdb fed the 5' RACE reads into MiXCR, producing one record per CDR3 protein. In the table there are 250,000 to 350,000 distinct CDR3 sequences, around 6.8% of which are singletons. The sequencing used PBMCs, collected about 49 days after the first yellow fever vaccination. The receptors here all came from a man aged 18-30 years who received the YFV17D yellow fever vaccine.

Many counts were recorded for this clonotype. The chain links TRBV27 to TRBJ1-5, with a possible D match to TRBD1 (5 bases). From germline, CDR1 is MNHEY and CDR2 SMNVEV (reference sequence). Trimming pared 4 bases from V and 5 bases from J, leaving 12 bases between. The CDR3 runs to 14 residues. CDR3 sequence reads: CASSSPGSYQPQHF. Written as DNA, the CDR3 is TGTGCCAGCAGTTCCCCAGGGTCGTATCAGCCCCAGCATTTT.

Only a few counts were recorded for this clonotype. The chain uses TRBV20-1 and TRBJ1-4, with 9 bases fitting TRBD1. The germline gives CDR1 DFQATT, CDR2 SNEGSKA (reference sequence). There are 16 residues in the CDR3. Trimming at V came to 1 base and at J to 8 bases, leaving 11 bases not matched to a gene. As DNA, the CDR3 is TGCAGTGCTAGAGTCCGCCTGGACAGGGGTAGGGAAAAACTGTTTTTT. This codes for CSARVRLDRGREKLFF.

This clonotype has a count of ten or more. The rearrangement uses TRBV12-3 or TRBV12-4 and TRBJ2-5, with a tentative D call TRBD2 (6 bases). Between the trimmed V and J ends, which lost 2 bases and 2 bases, there was a span of 9 bases. The CDR3 has 14 residues. CDR3 loop: CASSLIGGQETQYF. The CDR3 region has the DNA TGTGCCAGCAGTTTAATCGGGGGACAAGAGACCCAGTACTTC.

This clonotype has more than one count but fewer than ten. The rearrangement links TRBV7-9 to TRBJ1-1; D uncertain. This CDR3 is built from 15 residues. Trimming took off 4 bases at V and 6 bases at J, with 18 bases between the two ends. Germline CDR1 SEHNR, CDR2 FQNEAQ (reference sequence). The CDR3 DNA follows: TGTGCCAGCAGCTCCTCGCGGGTTCAGGCCTCTGAAGCTTTCTTT. It specifies CASSSSRVQASEAFF.

The chain couples TRBV5-1 to TRBJ1-6; 8 positions match TRBD1. CDR1 and CDR2 (germline): SGHRS, YFSETQ. After removal of 2 bases from V and 7 bases from J, the junction contained 2 bases not matched to a gene. CDR3 length: 14 residues. CDR3 residues: CASSFRGQNSPLHF. Written as DNA, the CDR3 is TGCGCCAGCAGCTTCAGGGGGCAGAATTCACCCCTCCACTTT.

This clonotype was seen only a few times. J is TRBJ1-2 and V is TRBV12-3 or TRBV12-4, with D possibly matching TRBD1 (6 bases). This CDR3 has 15 residues. The germline V and J ends were trimmed by 0 bases and 0 bases, with 8 bases remaining between them. The CDR3 loop is CASSLAGAANYGYTF. DNA for the CDR3: TGTGCCAGCAGTTTAGCGGGGGCAGCTAACTATGGCTACACCTTC.

Here the CDR3 reads CSVRSRGGWDEQFF. The CDR3 nucleotides are TGCAGCGTCCGCTCGCGTGGGGGGTGGGATGAGCAGTTCTTC. This rearrangement joins TRBV29-1 to TRBJ2-1, with a tentative D call TRBD2 (6 bases). V lost 6 bases and J 8 bases, leaving 20 bases between the germline ends. The CDR3 has 14 amino acids. Germline V CDR1 and CDR2: SQVTM, ANQGSEA.

This clonotype was counted between two and nine times. CDR3 DNA sequence: TGTGCCAGCAGATTCCTAGCGGGGGGGTCTTATACGCAGTATTTT. Its translation: CASRFLAGGSYTQYF. The chain employs TRBV6-1 and TRBJ2-3, with 12 bases aligning to TRBD2. Germline V gene sequence: CDR1 MNHNS, CDR2 SASEGT. V lost 6 bases to trimming and J lost 7 bases; unmatched junction nucleotides: 8. There are 15 residues in the CDR3.

This clonotype was detected ten times or more. The CDR3 DNA reads TGCAGCGGCCGGAGCGCCGGGGAGCTGTTTTTT. Its translation is CSGRSAGELFF. V gene TRBV29-1 combines with J gene TRBJ2-2, with D unclear. Per the germline V gene, CDR1 is SQVTM and CDR2 is ANQGSEA. CDR3 length: 11 amino acids. Trimming removed 7 bases from V and 6 bases from J, with 9 bases in between.

The chain uses TRBV6-1 and TRBJ1-6, with D tentatively TRBD1 (6 bases). The germline V gene encodes CDR1 MNHNS and CDR2 SASEGT. V was pared by 5 bases and J by 7 bases, with 15 bases between. The CDR3 is 15 residues long. CDR3 DNA: TGTGCCAGCAGTACACAGGGCTCGTGGAATTCACCCCTCCACTTT. Encoded protein: CASSTQGSWNSPLHF.

This clonotype was found a few times. The genes are TRBV4-2 and TRBJ2-3; 7 nucleotides match TRBD2. V shed 0 bases and J 6 bases; nucleotides not matched to a gene: 3. Germline assignment: CDR1 LGHNA and CDR2 YNFKEQ. The CDR3 length is 14 residues. The CDR3: CASSQDRRGDTQYF. The CDR3 coding sequence is TGTGCCAGCAGCCAAGATCGGCGGGGGGATACGCAGTATTTT.

This clonotype was counted between two and nine times. The V and J genes are TRBV10-2 and TRBJ1-5; D gene unclear. V dropped 4 bases and J dropped 0 bases, with 10 bases sitting between them. Germline-derived CDR1 and CDR2 are WSHSY and SAAADI. This CDR3 region has 15 residues. The CDR3 sequence: CASSARSDSNQPQHF. The CDR3 DNA sequence: TGCGCCAGCAGTGCCCGATCAGATAGCAATCAGCCCCAGCATTTT.

CDR3 region: CASRIPGQGNTGELFF. The CDR3 nucleotides are TGTGCCAGCAGGATTCCGGGACAGGGTAACACCGGGGAGCTGTTTTTT. This sequence joins TRBV6-2 or TRBV6-3 and TRBJ2-2; 9 nucleotides match TRBD1. V gave up 6 bases and J gave up 2 bases; unmatched junction bases: 7. This CDR3 spans 16 amino acids. The germline V gene has CDR1 MNHEY and CDR2 SVGEGT.

This clonotype appeared many times. The chain is built from TRBV7-6 and TRBJ1-3; perhaps TRBD1 as D (5 bases). Deletions cut 3 bases from V and 2 bases from J, with 14 bases between. CDR1 and CDR2 from the germline V gene are SGHVS and FNYEAQ. The CDR3 totals 16 residues. The CDR3 DNA sequence: TGTGCCAGCAGCTTTGGGCAGGGAAGGACTGGAAACACCATATATTTT. Its translation is CASSFGQGRTGNTIYF. Using reference TRBV7-6 and TRBJ1-3 for the parts outside the CDR3, the full variable domain is GAGVSQSPRYKVTKRGQDVALRCDPISGHVSLYWYRQALGQGPEFLTYFNYEAQQDKSGLPNDRFSAERPEGSISTLTIQRTEQRDSAMYRCASSFGQGRTGNTIYFGEGSWLTVV.

This clonotype came up a few times. V gene TRBV5-4 combines with J gene TRBJ1-2; D call uncertain. The V gene lost 4 bases and the J gene lost 8 bases, with 21 bases spanning the gap. CDR1 and CDR2 (germline): SGHNT, YYREEE (reference sequence). The CDR3 loop spans 15 amino acids. CDR3 sequence (DNA): TGTGCCAGCAGCCCCCTTAACTGGGCAGGCGGCGGCTACACCTTC. Translated: CASSPLNWAGGGYTF.

Ten or more counts support this clonotype. The V gene is TRBV11-2, the J gene TRBJ2-5, with D perhaps matching TRBD2 (6 bases). Trimming cost V 0 bases and J 2 bases, with 16 bases left between them. Germline V lookup: CDR1 SGHAT, CDR2 FQNNGV. The CDR3 totals 17 residues. Here the CDR3 reads CASSLDWGEPSQETQYF. The CDR3, as DNA: TGTGCCAGCAGCTTAGACTGGGGGGAACCGTCTCAAGAGACCCAGTACTTC.

This clonotype was seen many times. The genes are TRBV5-1 and TRBJ2-1; TRBD2 matches 8 bases. Per the germline V gene, CDR1 is SGHRS and CDR2 is YFSETQ. The CDR3 has 16 residues. Germline trimming cut 0 bases from V and 2 bases from J; bases unmatched to any gene: 4. CDR3 DNA: TGCGCCAGCAGCTTGGATGCCGGGGGGGCCTACAATGAGCAGTTCTTC. Translation: CASSLDAGGAYNEQFF. Based on the CDR3 plus reference TRBV5-1 and TRBJ2-1, the full variable domain is KAGVTQTPRYLIKTRGQQVTLSCSPISGHRSVSWYQQTPGQGLQFLFEYFSETQRNKGNFPGRFSGRQFSNSRSEMNVSTLELGDSALYLCASSLDAGGAYNEQFFGPGTRLTVL.

There are many counts of this clonotype. V usage is TRBV27 and J usage is TRBJ2-7; D is uncertain. Germline-derived CDR1 and CDR2 are MNHEY and SMNVEV (reference sequence). V was shortened by 6 bases and J by 3 bases, with 6 bases between the two germline ends. The CDR3 runs 11 residues. CDR3 amino acids: CASRRNYEQYF. As DNA, the CDR3 is TGTGCCAGCAGGAGGAACTACGAGCAGTACTTC.

The chain combines TRBV12-3 or TRBV12-4 with TRBJ1-5; D unresolved. Trimming stripped 1 base from V and 0 bases from J, with 7 bases between. This CDR3 comprises 15 residues. The CDR3 DNA follows: TGTGCCAGCAGTTTAGGTGTCAGTAGCAATCAGCCCCAGCATTTT. It translates to CASSLGVSSNQPQHF.

Many counts were recorded for this clonotype. This chain connects TRBV18 to TRBJ1-4; D unclear. Germline V gives CDR1 KGHSH, CDR2 LQKENI. This CDR3 comprises 14 residues. Trimming left V 3 bases short and J 5 bases short, with 10 bases between. The CDR3 DNA reads TGTGCCAGCTCACCCGCGGAGGGAAATGAAAAACTGTTTTTT. Its protein is CASSPAEGNEKLFF.

Only a few counts were recorded for this clonotype. The chain employs TRBV7-9 and TRBJ1-3; 7 bases map to TRBD1. With 7 bases clipped from V and 0 bases from J, the junction kept 6 bases outside the gene matches. The CDR3 loop spans 15 amino acids. Germline V gives CDR1 SEHNR, CDR2 FQNEAQ (reference sequence). The CDR3 bases are TGTGCCAGCAAGGCGACAGGGAGCTCTGGAAACACCATATATTTT. Protein sequence: CASKATGSSGNTIYF.

This chain uses TRBV2 with TRBJ2-3; D might be TRBD1 or TRBD2, each matching 6 bases. Germline CDR1 is SNHLY and CDR2 is FYNNEI. The CDR3 is made up of 15 amino acids. V shed 7 bases and J shed 5 bases, with 19 bases lying between them. CDR3 residues: CASKDEGGLKDTQYF. CDR3 nucleotides: TGTGCCAGCAAGGACGAGGGGGGTTTAAAAGATACGCAGTATTTT.